These 30 T cell receptor beta chains originate from one sample sequenced in a study of post-analysis software for immune sequencing data. Study outcomes and limitations: Patients carried 5 or 6 TRBV segments more frequently than controls did, and TRBV5-6, TRBV5-1 and TRBV20-1 were among them.

Their target antigens are unknown. Unique-molecular-identifier-tagged TCR beta cDNA libraries were used. TCRdb recomputed calls from the PCR reads with MiXCR, one row per CDR3 protein. The table records approximately 730,000 distinct CDR3 sequences, just over 45% of them present only once. Sequencing was performed on blood. These receptors were taken from a girl aged 10-17 years with multiple sclerosis.

This clonotype was seen more than once but under ten times. The chain uses TRBV29-1 and TRBJ1-1; D might be TRBD1 (6 bases). Deletions cut 3 bases from V and 5 bases from J, with 16 bases between. The CDR3 consists of 14 residues. CDR1 is SQVTM and CDR2 is ANQGSEA in the germline V gene. DNA of the CDR3: TGCAGCGTTGATTTGAGGGGGGCGGGAACTGAAGCTTTCTTT. This sequence encodes CSVDLRGAGTEAFF.

This chain links TRBV6-6 with TRBJ2-1; D might be TRBD1 (6 bases). CDR1 is MNHNY, CDR2 SVGAGI, per germline (reference sequence). V gave up 4 bases and J gave up 3 bases, with 13 bases separating them. There are 15 residues in the CDR3. This CDR3 reads CASSSRTALYNEQFF. The CDR3 DNA is TGTGCCAGCAGTTCTAGGACAGCACTCTACAATGAGCAGTTCTTC.

The V and J genes are TRBV4-1 and TRBJ2-1; D unresolved. Germline loops: CDR1 MGHRA, CDR2 YSYEKL. V dropped 1 base and J dropped 1 base, with 11 bases sitting between them. The CDR3 consists of 16 residues. CDR3 DNA: TGCGCCAGCAGCCAAGCCACCGGGTCTTCCTACAATGAGCAGTTCTTC. Its translation is CASSQATGSSYNEQFF.

This clonotype was detected only a few times. A read error may account for a junction end that differs from germline. V usage is TRBV12-3 or TRBV12-4 and J usage is TRBJ2-3; TRBD1 agrees at 8 bases. The CDR3 has 16 residues. CDR3 DNA: TGTGCCAGCAACCTACTCTCCGGGACAGGCACGGATACGCAGTATTTT. Its translation: CASNLLSGTGTDTQYF.

The count of this clonotype is one. In DNA, the CDR3 is TGTGCCACCAGCAGCAGACAGGTTTCCCGAGGCTACACCTTC. It translates to CATSSRQVSRGYTF. The chain couples TRBV15 to TRBJ1-2; D possibly corresponds to TRBD1 (6 bases). The V gene lost 3 bases and the J gene lost 8 bases, with 16 bases spanning the gap. The CDR3 extends over 14 amino acids. CDR1 LNHNV and CDR2 YYDKDF come from the germline V gene (reference sequence).

The chain links TRBV7-2 to TRBJ2-1, with a weak D call TRBD2 (6 bases). V lost 5 bases, J lost 7 bases, and 18 bases lay in between. The germline V gene has CDR1 SGHTA and CDR2 FQGNSA. This CDR3 is built from 15 residues. The chain's CDR3 is CASSHAGGVWNEQFF. CDR3 nucleotides: TGTGCCAGCAGCCACGCAGGCGGGGTATGGAATGAGCAGTTCTTC.

This clonotype occurred a few times. V is TRBV6-5 and J is TRBJ2-7; 12 nucleotides agree with TRBD2. This CDR3 spans 15 amino acids. Germline CDR1 and CDR2: MNHEY and SVGAGI. Trimming removed 6 bases from V and 3 bases from J; junction bases left unmatched: 6. CDR3 region: CASSPTSGGFYEQYF. Here the CDR3 DNA reads TGTGCCAGCAGCCCGACTAGCGGGGGATTCTACGAGCAGTACTTC.

The CDR3 bases are TGTGCCAGCAGCGGGCAGAGGCCAGGGGAAGGCTACACCTTC. This encodes CASSGQRPGEGYTF. The chain uses TRBV7-9 and TRBJ1-2; D is possibly TRBD1 (6 bases). The CDR3 consists of 14 residues. CDR1 and CDR2 (germline): SEHNR, FQNEAQ (reference sequence). Trimming removed 5 bases from V and 8 bases from J, with 18 bases in between.

The table lists this clonotype with a few counts. The V call is TRBV20-1, the J call TRBJ1-2, with D unclear. Germline V lookup: CDR1 DFQATT, CDR2 SNEGSKA (reference sequence). Deletions cut 5 bases from V and 6 bases from J, with 7 bases between. This CDR3 has 10 residues. The CDR3 DNA reads as TGCAGTGCTCCTCTAAATGGCTACACCTTC. Translating gives CSAPLNGYTF.

This clonotype was counted once. The V and J genes are TRBV9 and TRBJ2-3; D remains ambiguous. The CDR3 length is 12 residues. V was cut by 3 bases and J by 12 bases, with 14 bases left in between. Germline values: CDR1 SGDLS, CDR2 YYNGEE. The CDR3 DNA follows: TGTGCCAGCAGCGCGTGGACGGAATCCCAGTATTTT. It is translated as CASSAWTESQYF.

This chain connects TRBV15 to TRBJ2-5; D perhaps matches TRBD2 (5 bases). The better agreement between TRBJ2-7 and the DNA end casts doubt on the J call. Germline V lookup: CDR1 LNHNV, CDR2 YYDKDF (reference sequence). The CDR3 consists of 13 residues. CDR3 bases: TGTGCCACCAGCAGCTTCTCGGAGGACGAGCAGTACTTC. It codes for CATSSFSEDEQYF.

The gene calls are TRBV7-3 and TRBJ2-5; TRBD2 matches 7 bases. The DNA end is more similar to TRBJ2-7, so the J call may be wrong. Germline V lookup: CDR1 SGHTA, CDR2 FQGTGA. This CDR3 is built from 14 residues. CDR3 sequence (DNA): TGTGCCAGCAGTTCGGGACTACCCGGAGACGAGCAGTACTTC. Its protein product is CASSSGLPGDEQYF.

This chain joins TRBV4-3 and TRBJ2-1; D might be TRBD1 or TRBD2, each matching 5 bases. V lost 2 bases to trimming and J lost 0 bases, with 20 bases between them. Germline V gene data show CDR1 as LGHNA and CDR2 as YSLEER. The CDR3 runs 19 residues. In nucleotides, the CDR3 is TGCGCCAGCAGCCAAATCGGTACGGGGCCCCTGGGCTCCTACAATGAGCAGTTCTTC. This codes for CASSQIGTGPLGSYNEQFF.

The rearrangement uses TRBV7-6 and TRBJ2-1; 8 positions agree with TRBD2. After removal of 1 base from V and 8 bases from J, the junction contained 10 bases not matched to a gene. Germline V gene data show CDR1 as SGHVS and CDR2 as FNYEAQ. The CDR3 consists of 16 residues. The DNA of the CDR3 is TGTGCCAGCAGCTTAGTCGGGTCAGCGGGAGACGATGAGCAGTTCTTC. It codes for CASSLVGSAGDDEQFF.

This clonotype was recorded a few times. This chain uses TRBV15 with TRBJ1-2; D gene uncertain. Germline V gives CDR1 LNHNV, CDR2 YYDKDF (reference sequence). The CDR3 is 14 amino acids. Trimming stripped 2 bases from V and 4 bases from J, with 11 bases between. CDR3 region: CATSRQETGYGYTF. Written as DNA, the CDR3 is TGTGCCACCAGCAGACAAGAAACGGGCTATGGCTACACCTTC.

This clonotype has a handful of counts. The chain joins TRBV25-1 to TRBJ2-3, with D tentatively TRBD1 or TRBD2 (5 bases each). Germline CDR1 and CDR2: MGHDK and SYGVNS. The CDR3 sequence is 15 residues long. Deletions cut 3 bases from V and 4 bases from J, with 14 bases between. The CDR3 loop is CASSEARGPSDTQYF. DNA of the CDR3: TGTGCCAGCAGTGAGGCGAGGGGCCCCTCAGATACGCAGTATTTT.

The chain is built from TRBV11-2 and TRBJ2-1, with D perhaps TRBD1 (5 bases). The CDR3 length is 15 residues. With 4 bases removed from V and 2 bases from J, the gap between germline ends came to 12 bases. Germline lookup yields CDR1 SGHAT and CDR2 FQNNGV. As DNA, the CDR3 is TGTGCCAGCAGCTGGACACATCAGCCCTACAATGAGCAGTTCTTC. This codes for CASSWTHQPYNEQFF.

This clonotype showed up just a few times. CDR3 coding DNA: TGTGCCAGCAGCTTGCCAGGGGCGGGGGGCAATGAGCAGTTCTTC. Amino acids: CASSLPGAGGNEQFF. J is TRBJ2-1 and V is TRBV5-6, with TRBD2 matching 8 bases. This CDR3 has 15 amino acids. Germline lookup yields CDR1 SGHDT and CDR2 YYEEEE. Losses at the gene ends were 1 base for V and 6 bases for J; bases not matched to a gene: 6. Full variable domain (missing parts from reference TRBV5-6 and TRBJ2-1): DAGVTQSPTHLIKTRGQQVTLRCSPKSGHDTVSWYQQALGQGPQFIFQYYEEEERQRGNFPDRFSGHQFPNYSSELNVNALLLGDSALYLCASSLPGAGGNEQFFGPGTRLTVL.

About this clonotype itself: Just one base apart from a much larger clone, this may be a read error. This chain uses TRBV5-1 with TRBJ2-7, with TRBD2 identical over 9 bases. J lost 7 bases, V lost 4 bases, and 15 bases had no gene match. The CDR3 is made up of 16 amino acids. From germline, CDR1 is SGHRS and CDR2 YFSETQ. The CDR3 nucleotides read TGCGCCAGCAGCGATCTTAGCGGGAGCTCCTACAATGAGCAGTACTTC. Protein product: CASSDLSGSSYNEQYF.

The chain has TRBV25-1 and TRBJ1-6, with TRBD1 matching over 7 bases. Germline CDR1 MGHDK, CDR2 SYGVNS. J gave up 5 bases and V 2 bases, and 3 bases lay outside the gene matches. The length of the CDR3 is 15 residues. The CDR3 protein is CASSEVDRNNSPLHF. CDR3 bases: TGTGCCAGCAGTGAAGTGGACAGGAATAATTCACCCCTCCACTTT.

The rearrangement uses TRBV7-8 and TRBJ2-7; the D gene is possibly TRBD2 (6 bases). This CDR3 has 14 amino acids. Germline CDR1 SGHVS, CDR2 FQNEAQ. The ends were cut back, 7 bases at V and 7 bases at J, with 20 bases in the middle. CDR3: CASTATLRGIEQYF. The DNA of the CDR3 is TGTGCCAGCACCGCGACTTTGCGCGGGATTGAGCAGTACTTC.

This clonotype was counted only a few times. The V gene is TRBV5-5, the J gene TRBJ1-2; a possible D gene is TRBD1 (5 bases). V lost 2 bases to trimming and J lost 2 bases, with 10 bases between them. The CDR3 is 14 amino acids. Germline-derived CDR1 and CDR2 are SGHKS and YYEKEE (reference sequence). The CDR3, as DNA: TGTGCCAGCAGCTTTGGACACCCCAACTATGGCTACACCTTC. Translating gives CASSFGHPNYGYTF. The full variable domain, rest sourced from reference TRBV5-5 and TRBJ1-2, is DAGVTQSPTHLIKTRGQQVTLRCSPISGHKSVSWYQQVLGQGPQFIFQYYEKEERGRGNFPDRFSARQFPNYSSELNVNALLLGDSALYLCASSFGHPNYGYTFGSGTRLTVV.

This clonotype was counted between two and nine times. V usage is TRBV15 and J usage is TRBJ2-7; D call uncertain. CDR1 is LNHNV and CDR2 is YYDKDF in the germline V gene (reference sequence). CDR3 size: 14 residues. The germline V and J ends were trimmed by 0 bases and 3 bases, with 9 bases remaining between them. The CDR3 sequence is CATSRDKGSYEQYF. The CDR3 DNA sequence: TGTGCCACCAGCAGAGATAAAGGAAGCTACGAGCAGTACTTC.

This CDR3 reads CASSRERPRSYNEQFF. The CDR3 DNA sequence: TGTGCCAGCAGTCGGGAGAGGCCCCGATCCTACAATGAGCAGTTCTTC. The V gene is TRBV28, the J gene TRBJ2-1; TRBD2 might be the D (6 bases). The germline V and J ends were trimmed by 5 bases and 1 base, with 15 bases remaining between them. Germline V CDR1 and CDR2: MDHEN, SYDVKM. The CDR3 covers 16 residues.

The rearrangement joins TRBV7-8 to TRBJ1-3; the D is unclear. Trimming removed 5 bases from V and 0 bases from J, with 8 bases in between. CDR1 and CDR2 (germline): SGHVS, FQNEAQ. The length of the CDR3 is 14 residues. The CDR3 coding sequence is TGTGCCAGCAGCGAAAGGACCTCTGGAAACACCATATATTTT. It yields the protein CASSERTSGNTIYF. Drawing the rest from reference TRBV7-8 and TRBJ1-3, the complete variable domain is GAGVSQSPRYKVAKRGQDVALRCDPISGHVSLFWYQQALGQGPEFLTYFQNEAQLDKSGLPSDRFFAERPEGSVSTLKIQRTQQEDSAVYLCASSERTSGNTIYFGEGSWLTVV.

The V and J genes are TRBV28 and TRBJ2-1; tentative D call: TRBD1 (6 bases). V gave up 1 base and J gave up 4 bases, with 11 bases separating them. Germline V gives CDR1 MDHEN, CDR2 SYDVKM. This CDR3 has 15 amino acids. CDR3 bases: TGTGCCAGCAGTTTATACTCTACAGGGTACAATGAGCAGTTCTTC. Residues: CASSLYSTGYNEQFF. The full variable domain, in which reference TRBV28 and TRBJ2-1 provide the parts outside the CDR3, is DVKVTQSSRYLVKRTGEKVFLECVQDMDHENMFWYRQDPGLGLRLIYFSYDVKMKEKGDIPEGYSVSREKKERFSLILESASTNQTSMYLCASSLYSTGYNEQFFGPGTRLTVL.

The chain has TRBV20-1 and TRBJ2-3; 7 bases match TRBD1. CDR1 and CDR2 from the germline V gene are DFQATT and SNEGSKA (reference sequence). V trimming: 3 bases; J trimming: 3 bases; junction bases outside the gene matches: 3. The CDR3 is 13 amino acids. The CDR3 spells CSASGDRTDTQYF. As DNA, the CDR3 is TGCAGTGCTAGTGGGGACAGAACAGATACGCAGTATTTT.

This clonotype was seen only a few times. At one boundary the junction diverges from the germline segment, which might be a read error. The chain has TRBV7-7 and TRBJ2-3, with D tentatively TRBD2 (6 bases). The CDR3 is made up of 15 amino acids. In germline, CDR1 is SSHAT, CDR2 FNYEAQ (reference sequence). The CDR3, as DNA: TGTGCTAGCAGCTTCGGTGGACTACCCACAGATACGCAGTATTTT. Its protein is CASSFGGLPTDTQYF.

The rearrangement links TRBV7-6 to TRBJ2-1; 7 positions match TRBD1. The germline V gene encodes CDR1 SGHVS and CDR2 FNYEAQ. The CDR3 has 17 amino acids. V lost 5 bases to trimming and J lost 4 bases; unmatched junction nucleotides: 14. This CDR3 reads CASSPKGQRTSYNEQFF. CDR3 in DNA: TGTGCCAGCAGCCCTAAGGGACAGAGAACATCTTACAATGAGCAGTTCTTC.

The chain has TRBV9 and TRBJ2-1; a weak D match, TRBD1 (5 bases). The V end was cut by 4 bases, the J end by 6 bases, with 14 bases between. Germline V gives CDR1 SGDLS, CDR2 YYNGEE. The CDR3 length is 14 residues. DNA of the CDR3: TGTGCCAGCAGCCCAGGGCCCCTCGGCAATGAGCAGTTCTTC. This gives the protein CASSPGPLGNEQFF. The full variable domain, with the rest looked up from reference TRBV9 and TRBJ2-1, is DSGVTQTPKHLITATGQRVTLRCSPRSGDLSVYWYQQSLDQGLQFLIQYYNGEERAKGNILERFSAQQFPDLHSELNLSSLELGDSALYFCASSPGPLGNEQFFGPGTRLTVL.